This T cell receptor beta chain was observed in a study of blood T cell repertoires in COVID-19. Study in general: Sites across the United States, Italy and Spain contributed samples from acute and convalescent COVID-19. PBMCs, B-cell-depleted T cells, or T cells provided the cDNA or gDNA that made up the material.

In the authors' workflow: Amplification of reference gene primers provided the estimated nucleated cell counts. Here immunoSEQ multiplex PCR was the method, and the copy in TCRdb shows in-frame clones only, minus some. V and J calls and clone size are as listed in that table; D and trimming were resolved from the DNA. The sample carries about 110,000 clones, over 60% recorded once. The germline V gene encodes CDR1 KGHSH and CDR2 LQKENI. V lost 3 bases to trimming and J lost 5 bases; unmatched junction nucleotides: 7. The CDR3 loop spans 15 amino acids. This clonotype originated in a woman older than 75 with acute or convalescent COVID-19. V gene TRBV18 combines with J gene TRBJ1-1; 9 bases agree with TRBD1. The sample taken for sequencing was peripheral blood. The CDR3 here is CASSPRQGDQTEAFF. CDR3 sequence (DNA): TGTGCCAGCTCACCGAGACAGGGGGATCAAACTGAAGCTTTCTTT.